The 7 T cell receptor beta chains listed next were all sequenced from one sample in a study of tumor and adjacent non-tumor tissue in lung cancer (dated by TCRdb to 2017 to 2018). RNA was isolated from bulk, unsorted tissue, and RNA quality was assessed with a NanoDrop ND-1000 and an Agilent 2100. Receptor libraries were prepared by multiplex PCR. TCRdb names Illumina HiSeq 2500 as the instrument used. TCRbeta libraries were constructed through three rounds of nested PCR with primers (Table S4) according to protocols modified from ARM-PCR. The public reads were run again by TCRdb, first through fastp at Q25 and then through MiXCR, and only productive beta chains were kept. Each CDR3 protein appears once, grouped with its most common genes and DNA. This sample is represented by roughly 140,000 distinct CDR3 sequences; around two thirds of them were singletons. The ten largest clones capture 18% of the sample.

Sequencing used lung tumor tissue. Receptors originate from a man between 60 and 75 years old with small cell lung cancer.

Concerning this clonotype itself: A junction boundary mismatches the germline segment, possibly from a read error. The chain joins TRBV29-1 to TRBJ2-5; D not certain. Germline values: CDR1 SQVTM, CDR2 ANQGSEA. The CDR3 is 14 residues long. The CDR3, as DNA: TGCAGCGTTGCTCTAGAAGGCTTCCGCGAGATCCAGTACTTC. Amino acids: CSVALEGFREIQYF. The full variable domain, rest sourced from reference TRBV29-1 and TRBJ2-5, is SAVISQKPSRDICQRGTSLTIQCQVDSQVTMMFWYRQQPGQSLTLIATANQGSEATYESGFVIDKFPISRPNLTFSTLTVSNMSPEDSSIYLCSVALEGFREIQYFGPGTRLLVL.

J is TRBJ2-7 and V is TRBV11-2; D call uncertain. CDR1 SGHAT and CDR2 FQNNGV come from the germline V gene. This CDR3 is 11 amino acids long. The CDR3 nucleotides read TGTGCCAACAGCGAGCTTTACGAGCAGTACGTC. The encoded protein is CANSELYEQYV.

This chain joins TRBV20-1 and TRBJ2-3; D possibly corresponds to TRBD2 (6 bases). In germline, CDR1 is DFQATT, CDR2 SNEGSKA (reference sequence). The CDR3 consists of 15 residues. V was pared by 4 bases and J by 3 bases, with 17 bases between. The CDR3 reads CSAKGRRAGTDTQYF. The CDR3 region has the DNA TGCAGTGCTAAGGGGAGGAGGGCCGGTACAGATACGCAGTATTTT.

This clonotype has only a few counts. The chain combines TRBV29-1 with TRBJ2-5, with TRBD2 matching over 10 bases. The V and J ends lost 5 bases and 3 bases, in that order; junction bases with no gene match: 3. The CDR3 extends over 13 amino acids. The germline CDR1 and CDR2 sequences are SQVTM and ANQGSEA. The CDR3 DNA reads as TGCAGCGTTTCAACTAGCGGGAAAGAGACCCAGTACTTC. As protein: CSVSTSGKETQYF.

There are a few counts of this clonotype. Just one base apart from a much larger clone, this may be a read error. This sequence joins TRBV6-6 and TRBJ2-1, with 11 bases fitting TRBD2. J was trimmed by 4 bases and V by 10 bases; bases with no gene match: 9. Per the germline V gene, CDR1 is MNHNY and CDR2 is SVGAGI (reference sequence). This CDR3 has 15 amino acids. CDR3 amino acids: CAIRKTSGVYNEQFF. CDR3 nucleotides: TGTGCCATCAGGAAGACTAGCGGGGTTTACAATGAGCAGTTCTTC.

Notes on this clonotype: A much larger clone is a single base away; this may be a read error. Here the CDR3 DNA reads TGTGTCAGCAGCCACTTGGGGCTTGCAAATGAGCAGTTCTTC. Translated: CVSSHLGLANEQFF. The V and J genes are TRBV4-2 and TRBJ2-1; tentatively, D is TRBD1 (5 bases). The V gene's germline CDR1 is LGHNA and CDR2 YNFKEQ. The CDR3 covers 14 residues.

CDR3 nucleotides: TGTGCCAGCAGTTGCTATGGTACAGGGGCCCGAGAAACCTTC. Translating it yields CASSCYGTGARETF. The chain links TRBV6-5 to TRBJ1-2, with 7 bases lining up with TRBD1. The CDR3 loop spans 14 amino acids. With 4 bases clipped from V and 14 bases from J, the junction kept 16 bases outside the gene matches. Germline assignment: CDR1 MNHEY and CDR2 SVGAGI.